The clone carrying this T cell receptor (beta chain) was counted many times. These data belong to a study of T cells in Graves' hyperthyroidism and ophthalmopathy. Amplification yielded TCR beta CDR3 regions, with RNA transcripts as the source. Researchers ran a first-round RT-PCR on the TCR CDR3 using the HTBI primer set. One entry per CDR3 protein results from TCRdb running MiXCR on the multiplex PCR reads. The repertoire consists of about 840,000 distinct CDR3 sequences, with around 38% occurring once and the leading ten covering approximately 8.7%. This receptor was identified in a man aged 18 to 35 with Graves' hyperthyroidism. Sequencing used blood.

CDR3 in amino acids: CATGLAGRRETQYF. CDR3 nucleotides: TGTGCCACGGGACTAGCGGGAAGGAGAGAGACCCAGTACTTC. The rearrangement uses TRBV7-9 and TRBJ2-5; 13 bases fit TRBD2. This CDR3 has 14 residues. Trimming took 10 bases from V and 4 from J; bases not matched to a gene: 6. CDR1 is SEHNR and CDR2 is FQNEAQ in the germline V gene (reference sequence).